Listed here are 30 T cell receptor beta chains from one sample, sequenced in a study of early T cells in non-severe SARS-CoV-2 infection. TCRdb used MiXCR to reprocess the 5' RACE reads, holding one entry per CDR3 protein. Found here are some 77,000 distinct CDR3 sequences, approximately 9.1% of them singletons; the top ten hold about 5.3%. The sample comprised whole blood. Receptor source: an adult who was a healthcare worker with PCR-confirmed SARS-CoV-2 infection or an uninfected control (not recorded which).

The chain couples TRBV21-1 to TRBJ1-5; the DNA was not compared with TRBD1, the D call given in the table. TRBV21-1 is classified as a pseudogene. The CDR3 runs to 17 residues. The CDR3 loop is CASSKVGAGDSNQPQHF. The CDR3, as DNA: TGTGCCAGCAGCAAAGTCGGGGCAGGGGATAGCAATCAGCCCCAGCATTTT.

This clonotype was seen many times. V and J are TRBV2 and TRBJ2-7; D might be TRBD2 (5 bases). The germline gives CDR1 SNHLY, CDR2 FYNNEI. This CDR3 has 13 amino acids. Trimming stripped 0 bases from V and 6 bases from J, with 9 bases between. CDR3: CASSEAASGEQYF. As DNA, the CDR3 is TGTGCCAGCAGTGAAGCGGCGAGCGGCGAGCAGTACTTC.

This clonotype came up a few times. The genes are TRBV27 and TRBJ1-6, with 9 bases aligning to TRBD1. The trim removed 4 bases at V and 10 bases at J, leaving 17 bases unmatched. This CDR3 region has 18 residues. Per germline, CDR1 MNHEY and CDR2 SMNVEV (reference sequence). DNA of the CDR3: TGTGCCAGCAGTTCCCGCGGGACAGGGTTTTCCAATACCTCACCCCTCCACTTT. Protein: CASSSRGTGFSNTSPLHF.

This clonotype has ten or more counts. V usage is TRBV12-3 or TRBV12-4 and J usage is TRBJ1-1; D is unclear. V shed 2 bases and J shed 0 bases, with 4 bases lying between them. This CDR3 is built from 13 residues. CDR3 DNA sequence: TGTGCCAGCAGTTTAAGGGTGAACACTGAAGCTTTCTTT. Protein: CASSLRVNTEAFF.

The chain uses TRBV20-1 and TRBJ2-7, with D uncertain. CDR3 length: 12 residues. The V gene's germline CDR1 is DFQATT and CDR2 SNEGSKA (reference sequence). V was pared by 3 bases and J by 5 bases, with 11 bases between. The CDR3 protein is CSASDALHEQYF. The CDR3 bases are TGCAGTGCTAGTGATGCTCTCCACGAGCAGTACTTC.

A few counts support this clonotype. V is TRBV4-2 and J is TRBJ2-7; 9 positions match TRBD2. V shed 0 bases and J 2 bases; nucleotides not matched to a gene: 8. CDR1 LGHNA and CDR2 YNFKEQ come from the germline V gene. This CDR3 region has 17 residues. Here the CDR3 reads CASSQDQRGRAAYEQYF. DNA of the CDR3: TGTGCCAGCAGCCAAGATCAACGCGGGAGGGCCGCCTACGAGCAGTACTTC.

The sample holds a few counts of this clonotype. V and J are TRBV4-1 and TRBJ1-6; the match to TRBD1 covers 7 bases. Germline CDR1 MGHRA, CDR2 YSYEKL. V gave up 2 bases and J gave up 10 bases; unmatched junction bases: 11. The CDR3 contains 16 residues. The CDR3 spells CASSQSSTGAYSPLHF. The CDR3 DNA reads as TGCGCCAGCAGCCAATCAAGCACAGGGGCTTACTCACCCCTCCACTTT.

This clonotype was recorded many times. V gene TRBV28 combines with J gene TRBJ2-7; tentative D call: TRBD2 (7 bases). The CDR3 length is 14 residues. V lost 3 bases and J lost 3, with 12 bases in between. Germline V gene sequence: CDR1 MDHEN, CDR2 SYDVKM. CDR3 sequence (DNA): TGTGCCAGCAGTTTTGAGGGGGGGTTCTACGAGCAGTACTTC. It is translated as CASSFEGGFYEQYF.

This clonotype was seen more than once but under ten times. This rearrangement joins TRBV27 to TRBJ2-6, with TRBD2 matching over 10 bases. Germline V gene sequence: CDR1 MNHEY, CDR2 SMNVEV (reference sequence). The CDR3 covers 18 residues. J lost 2 bases, V lost 5 bases, and 9 bases had no gene match. CDR3 DNA: TGTGCCAGCAGTATACTCTTAGCGGGAGGTGCTGGGGCCAACGTCCTGACTTTC. Its protein is CASSILLAGGAGANVLTF.

The chain employs TRBV11-3 and TRBJ2-7, with 7 positions matching TRBD2. V shed 5 bases, J shed 7 bases, and the junction held 11 bases outside the gene matches. The V gene's germline CDR1 is SGHNT and CDR2 YENEEA. The CDR3 is 14 amino acids. The CDR3 loop is CASSAMSGTGEQYF. CDR3 sequence (DNA): TGTGCCAGCAGCGCCATGAGCGGGACCGGAGAGCAGTACTTC.

The gene calls are TRBV2 and TRBJ2-7; D is ambiguous. The germline CDR1 and CDR2 sequences are SNHLY and FYNNEI. Trimming shortened V by 5 bases and J by 3 bases, and 8 bases separated the two germline ends. This CDR3 spans 12 amino acids. The CDR3 spells CASSQLVYEQYF. DNA of the CDR3: TGTGCCAGCAGTCAACTCGTCTACGAGCAGTACTTC.

In the case of this clonotype: A read error may explain this, as a much larger clone is one base away. The rearrangement links TRBV19 to TRBJ2-3, with D possibly TRBD1 on 6 matching bases. Near its end, the DNA agrees better with TRBJ1-5, so the J call may be wrong. This CDR3 region has 13 residues. Germline lookup yields CDR1 LNHDA and CDR2 SQIVND (reference sequence). CDR3: CASSIERTDTQHF. The CDR3 bases are TGTGCCAGTAGTATCGAAAGGACAGATACGCAGCATTTT.

This clonotype occurred a few times. The chain employs TRBV2 and TRBJ2-3; D possibly corresponds to TRBD1 (5 bases). The germline V gene has CDR1 SNHLY and CDR2 FYNNEI. This CDR3 has 16 amino acids. Deletions cut 5 bases from V and 2 bases from J, with 17 bases between. CDR3 bases: TGTGCCAGCAGTCCCAGGGCCGCCACTTCCACAGATACGCAGTATTTT. It yields the protein CASSPRAATSTDTQYF.

This clonotype has just a few counts. The J gene is TRBJ2-1, the V gene TRBV12-3 or TRBV12-4; no definite D call. Trimming removed 10 bases from V and 0 bases from J, with 7 bases in between. The CDR3 is 12 residues long. The CDR3 DNA is TGTGCCACCCTAAGCTCCTACAATGAGCAGTTCTTC. Translated, it gives CATLSSYNEQFF.

This clonotype was counted only a few times. The rearrangement links TRBV7-2 to TRBJ2-1, with TRBD2 identical over 7 bases. The CDR3 loop spans 14 amino acids. CDR1 and CDR2 (germline): SGHTA, FQGNSA. The ends lost 2 bases at V and 9 bases at J; junction bases unmatched: 7. CDR3: CASSLLRGEGEQFF. In DNA, the CDR3 is TGTGCCAGCAGCTTATTGCGAGGGGAGGGTGAGCAGTTCTTC.

This clonotype was recorded a few times. The chain uses TRBV7-2 and TRBJ2-1; TRBD2 agrees at 12 bases. Germline CDR1 and CDR2: SGHTA and FQGNSA. V was pared by 2 bases and J by 8 bases, with 10 bases of the junction left unmatched. The CDR3 sequence is 17 residues long. The CDR3 DNA is TGTGCCAGCAGCTTACGTCCTAGCGGGAGGGCCCTGGATGAGCAGTTCTTC. Protein product: CASSLRPSGRALDEQFF.

In its sample, this clonotype was seen many times. The chain is built from TRBV11-3 and TRBJ2-3, with D hard to call. Germline CDR1 SGHNT, CDR2 YENEEA. CDR3 length equals 14 residues. V was shortened by 2 bases and J by 2 bases, with 8 bases between the two germline ends. The CDR3 protein is CASSLRHITDTQYF. The CDR3 DNA reads as TGTGCCAGCAGCTTAAGGCACATCACAGATACGCAGTATTTT.

The rearrangement links TRBV3-1 to TRBJ2-5; TRBD1 might be the D (6 bases). This CDR3 is 14 amino acids long. Trimming removed 1 base at V and 9 bases at J, with 15 bases between. Germline CDR1 LGHDT, CDR2 YNNKEL (reference sequence). CDR3 nucleotides: TGTGCCAGCAGCCAAGGAAACCCTTCAGGGGCCCAGTACTTC. Amino acids: CASSQGNPSGAQYF.

This clonotype was counted a few times. The chain links TRBV11-2 to TRBJ1-1, with 9 bases that match TRBD1. J gave up 11 bases and V 5 bases, and 15 bases lay outside the gene matches. CDR1 SGHAT and CDR2 FQNNGV come from the germline V gene. The length of the CDR3 is 15 residues. CDR3 residues: CASSPIGTGRSEAFF. DNA of the CDR3: TGTGCCAGCAGCCCGATCGGGACAGGGCGAAGTGAGGCTTTCTTT. Using reference TRBV11-2 and TRBJ1-1 for the parts outside the CDR3, the full variable domain is EAGVAQSPRYKIIEKRQSVAFWCNPISGHATLYWYQQILGQGPKLLIQFQNNGVVDDSQLPKDRFSAERLKGVDSTLKIQPAKLEDSAVYLCASSPIGTGRSEAFFGQGTRLTVV.

This clonotype appeared many times. The chain recombines TRBV12-3 or TRBV12-4 with TRBJ1-5, with 8 bases identical to TRBD1. This CDR3 contains 14 residues. The J segment lost 5 bases and the V segment lost 5 bases, leaving 5 bases of the junction unmatched. The CDR3 loop is CASSVTGDYQPQHF. CDR3 in DNA: TGTGCCAGCAGTGTGACAGGGGATTATCAGCCCCAGCATTTT.

This clonotype was seen only a few times. The V and J genes are TRBV11-1 and TRBJ2-3; the match to TRBD2 covers 13 bases. The junction had 9 bases not matched to a gene; V was cut back by 5 bases and J by 4 bases. The CDR3 consists of 17 residues. Germline CDR1 is SGHAT and CDR2 is FQDESV (reference sequence). The CDR3 DNA sequence: TGTGCCAGCAGCCTTCTGACTAGCGGGGGGATGGCAGATACGCAGTATTTT. It encodes CASSLLTSGGMADTQYF.

This clonotype was picked up many times. The chain has TRBV28 and TRBJ2-7; a possible D gene is TRBD1 (6 bases). Trimming removed 7 bases from V and 3 bases from J, with 7 bases in between. The CDR3 totals 11 residues. Germline V gene data show CDR1 as MDHEN and CDR2 as SYDVKM. The CDR3 DNA reads TGTGCCAGCACGGGACACTACGAGCAGTACTTC. It yields the protein CASTGHYEQYF.

This clonotype was found a few times. This sequence joins TRBV20-1 and TRBJ2-3, with 8 bases that match TRBD2. This CDR3 contains 12 residues. From germline, CDR1 is DFQATT and CDR2 SNEGSKA (reference sequence). With V trimmed by 2 bases and J by 5 bases, 0 bases remained unmatched. CDR3 bases: TGCAGTGCTAGACTAGCGGGAGATACGCAGTATTTT. Its translation: CSARLAGDTQYF.

This clonotype was observed at least ten times. The genes are TRBV25-1 and TRBJ2-7, with no clear D. Germline loops: CDR1 MGHDK, CDR2 SYGVNS. V was clipped by 3 bases and J by 4 bases, with 4 bases between them. The CDR3 is 11 amino acids. The CDR3 region is CASSEGYEQYF. Here the CDR3 DNA reads TGTGCCAGCAGTGAGGGGTACGAGCAGTACTTC.

The DNA of the CDR3 is TGTGCCAGCAGCCCACCGCAAGATACGCAGTATTTT. The encoded protein is CASSPPQDTQYF. V is TRBV5-5 and J is TRBJ2-3; no definite D call. The CDR3 extends over 12 amino acids. Trimming removed 4 bases at V and 5 bases at J, with 8 bases between. Germline loops: CDR1 SGHKS, CDR2 YYEKEE (reference sequence).

Ten or more counts support this clonotype. This rearrangement joins TRBV30 to TRBJ2-1; D is possibly TRBD2 (6 bases). The V and J ends lost 3 bases and 0 bases respectively, with 18 bases between them. Germline CDR1 GTSNPN, CDR2 SVGIG (reference sequence). The CDR3 contains 17 residues. The CDR3 here is CAWSGGRTGSSYNEQFF. The CDR3 DNA reads as TGTGCCTGGAGCGGAGGCCGGACCGGGAGCTCCTACAATGAGCAGTTCTTC.

This clonotype was recorded many times. The chain uses TRBV4-2 and TRBJ1-3; the D gene is possibly TRBD1 (5 bases). This CDR3 contains 17 residues. The V gene lost 1 base and the J gene lost 0 bases, with 13 bases spanning the gap. From germline, CDR1 is LGHNA and CDR2 YNFKEQ. The CDR3, as DNA: TGTGCCAGCAGCCAAGGCCGGGGGGGACTCTCTGGAAACACCATATATTTT. Its protein is CASSQGRGGLSGNTIYF.

This clonotype was detected a few times. The chain carries TRBV12-3 or TRBV12-4 and TRBJ2-7; TRBD2 matches 11 bases. This CDR3 is built from 14 residues. V was clipped by 5 bases and J by 6 bases; unmatched bases: 6. CDR3 sequence: CASSASGRKGEQYF. CDR3 nucleotides: TGTGCCAGCAGTGCTAGCGGGAGGAAGGGCGAGCAGTACTTC.

This clonotype has only a few counts. As DNA, the CDR3 is TGTGCCAGCAGTTCTACCTCCAGGGGTTTCTATTCACCCCTCCACTTT. It is translated as CASSSTSRGFYSPLHF. The V and J genes are TRBV7-2 and TRBJ1-6, with D maybe TRBD1 (6 bases). V gave up 6 bases and J gave up 8 bases, with 20 bases separating them. CDR1 is SGHTA, CDR2 FQGNSA, per germline. The CDR3 contains 16 residues.

This clonotype has ten or more counts. J is TRBJ2-7 and V is TRBV18; D gene ambiguous. The germline V gene encodes CDR1 KGHSH and CDR2 LQKENI. The CDR3 is 13 amino acids. V was clipped by 3 bases and J by 6 bases, with 12 bases between them. The CDR3 protein is CASSPPASREQYF. The CDR3 nucleotides read TGTGCCAGCTCACCCCCCGCTAGTCGCGAGCAGTACTTC.